The 29 T cell receptor beta chains below all came from one sample that was sequenced in a study of blood T cell repertoires in COVID-19 (dated by TCRdb to the early 2020s). Library prep was done by the immunoSEQ multiplex PCR assay. The immuneACCESS repertoire file appears here via TCRdb, limited to in-frame rearrangements. These files lack a portion of the clones; in checked studies, under half of the deficit traces to unresolved V genes, and the cause of the others is not known. The sample table holds some 120,000 clones, of which around three quarters were seen once. Jointly, the top ten make up 10% to 11% of the sample. Sequenced material: peripheral blood. These receptors came from a human donor in a cohort sampled during active COVID-19.

This clone was seen once. The rearrangement uses TRBV11-2 and TRBJ1-4, with a weak D call TRBD1 (5 bases). The CDR3 is 12 residues long. Germline V gives CDR1 SGHAT, CDR2 FQNNGV. V shed 5 bases and J shed 8 bases, with 9 bases lying between them. The CDR3 region has the DNA TGTGCCAGCAGCCAGGGTTGGGAAAAACTGTTTTTT. This codes for CASSQGWEKLFF.

This clone was recorded a few times. The V call is TRBV30, the J call TRBJ1-4, with 7 bases aligning to TRBD1. This CDR3 has 17 amino acids. V was pared by 5 bases and J by 2 bases, with 14 bases of the junction left unmatched. CDR1 is GTSNPN, CDR2 SVGIG, per germline (reference sequence). The CDR3 spells CAWEKLGGGGTNEKLFF. The CDR3 bases are TGTGCCTGGGAAAAGTTAGGGGGCGGCGGCACTAATGAAAAACTGTTTTTT.

This clone was counted many times. The chain recombines TRBV2 with TRBJ2-7; 9 bases match TRBD1. Germline CDR1 and CDR2: SNHLY and FYNNEI. The CDR3 runs 13 residues. The ends lost 8 bases at V and 2 bases at J; junction bases unmatched: 4. CDR3 amino acids: CASLGQGTYEQYF. The CDR3, as DNA: TGTGCCAGCCTCGGACAGGGGACCTACGAGCAGTACTTC.

This clone has a handful of counts. The rearrangement uses TRBV19 and TRBJ1-3; D call uncertain. CDR3 length equals 15 residues. The germline V gene encodes CDR1 LNHDA and CDR2 SQIVND (reference sequence). Trimming took off 5 bases at V and 2 bases at J, with 13 bases between the two ends. In DNA, the CDR3 is TGTGCCAGTAGTCCCACCGGGAGCGCTGGAAACACCATATATTTT. Translated: CASSPTGSAGNTIYF. Full variable domain (outside the CDR3, taken from reference TRBV19 and TRBJ1-3): DGGITQSPKYLFRKEGQNVTLSCEQNLNHDAMYWYRQDPGQGLRLIYYSQIVNDFQKGDIAEGYSVSREKKESFPLTVTSAQKNPTAFYLCASSPTGSAGNTIYFGEGSWLTVV.

In its sample, this clone was seen many times. The chain combines TRBV24-1 with TRBJ1-1; D is perhaps TRBD1 (6 bases). V was clipped by 2 bases and J by 5 bases, with 8 bases between them. The CDR3 runs to 13 residues. The V gene's germline CDR1 is KGHDR and CDR2 SFDVKD. The CDR3 loop reads CATSDSQGTEAFF. CDR3 coding DNA: TGTGCCACCAGTGATTCCCAGGGGACTGAAGCTTTCTTT.

This sequence joins TRBV11-2 and TRBJ1-2; 8 bases fit TRBD1. This CDR3 is built from 19 residues. The germline gives CDR1 SGHAT, CDR2 FQNNGV. V trimming: 5 bases; J trimming: 2 bases; junction bases outside the gene matches: 19. The CDR3 spells CASSHWKDRGNKSNYGYTF. Written as DNA, the CDR3 is TGTGCCAGCAGCCATTGGAAAGACAGGGGTAATAAATCGAACTATGGCTACACCTTC.

The chain links TRBV5-6 to TRBJ2-2; 12 bases are shared with TRBD2. Trimming took 4 bases from V and 1 from J; bases not matched to a gene: 2. Germline loops: CDR1 SGHDT, CDR2 YYEEEE. This CDR3 has 16 residues. In DNA, the CDR3 is TGTGCCAGCAGCCCGGGACTAGCGGGGAACACCGGGGAGCTGTTTTTT. Its translation: CASSPGLAGNTGELFF.

The V gene is TRBV12-3 or TRBV12-4, the J gene TRBJ1-2, with 7 bases identical to TRBD1. The CDR3 consists of 13 residues. V shed 5 bases and J 4 bases; nucleotides not matched to a gene: 4. The CDR3 DNA sequence: TGTGCCAGCAGTACAGGACAGGTCTATGGCTACACCTTC. This codes for CASSTGQVYGYTF.

The chain links TRBV2 to TRBJ1-2; 8 bases agree with TRBD1. The trim removed 5 bases at V and 8 bases at J, leaving 16 bases unmatched. Germline CDR1 and CDR2: SNHLY and FYNNEI. The CDR3 is 16 residues long. CDR3 in amino acids: CASSHPQDRALGGYTF. The CDR3 coding sequence is TGTGCCAGCAGTCACCCTCAGGACAGGGCTCTAGGAGGCTACACCTTC.

The chain combines TRBV13 with TRBJ2-5, with 8 positions matching TRBD1. V lost 5 bases, J lost 6 bases, and 23 bases stayed unmatched. CDR1 PRHDT and CDR2 FYEKMQ come from the germline V gene (reference sequence). The CDR3 runs to 19 residues. The CDR3 DNA reads TGTGCCAGCAGCCTACGGGACCCGTTTTCGGGACAGGCCCGGCAGACCCAGTACTTC. Translating it yields CASSLRDPFSGQARQTQYF.

V usage is TRBV28 and J usage is TRBJ2-3, with TRBD1 matching 8 bases. Germline values: CDR1 MDHEN, CDR2 SYDVKM. CDR3 length: 16 amino acids. J was trimmed by 6 bases and V by 5 bases; bases with no gene match: 13. This CDR3 reads CASSRRQGNKHDTQYF. Here the CDR3 DNA reads TGTGCCAGCAGTAGAAGACAGGGGAACAAGCATGATACGCAGTATTTT. Full variable domain (outside the CDR3, taken from reference TRBV28 and TRBJ2-3): DVKVTQSSRYLVKRTGEKVFLECVQDMDHENMFWYRQDPGLGLRLIYFSYDVKMKEKGDIPEGYSVSREKKERFSLILESASTNQTSMYLCASSRRQGNKHDTQYFGPGTRLTVL.

This chain connects TRBV30 to TRBJ1-6; tentatively, D is TRBD1 (5 bases). V was trimmed by 3 bases and J by 9 bases, leaving 15 bases between them. Germline V lookup: CDR1 GTSNPN, CDR2 SVGIG (reference sequence). The CDR3 is made up of 14 amino acids. The CDR3 sequence is CAWRAGGVASPLHF. The CDR3 coding sequence is TGTGCCTGGAGGGCTGGAGGGGTGGCTTCACCCCTCCACTTT.

This chain joins TRBV6-5 and TRBJ1-4; D ambiguous. CDR1 and CDR2 (germline): MNHEY, SVGAGI. Trimming shortened V by 0 bases and J by 4 bases, and 12 bases separated the two germline ends. The CDR3 sequence is 16 residues long. The CDR3 loop is CASSYSYRVINEKLFF. The CDR3 nucleotides are TGTGCCAGCAGTTACTCGTACCGGGTTATTAATGAAAAACTGTTTTTT.

The chain recombines TRBV5-1 with TRBJ1-2; TRBD1 is a possible D gene (5 bases). The CDR3 totals 13 residues. Trimming left V 4 bases short and J 9 bases short, with 16 bases between. Germline V lookup: CDR1 SGHRS, CDR2 YFSETQ. CDR3 amino acids: CASSQGWTSRYTF. In nucleotides, the CDR3 is TGCGCCAGCAGCCAGGGATGGACCTCGCGCTACACCTTC.

CDR3 amino acids: CASTPRREETQYF. The CDR3 nucleotides are TGTGCCAGCACCCCCCGTCGGGAAGAGACCCAGTACTTC. The chain is built from TRBV7-8 and TRBJ2-7; D not certain. The DNA end favors TRBJ2-5, so the J call may be wrong. The CDR3 has 13 amino acids. Germline V lookup: CDR1 SGHVS, CDR2 FQNEAQ.

The CDR3 bases are TGTGCCAGTCAAGAAGGGAGGTACACCGGGGAGCTGTTTTTT. This codes for CASQEGRYTGELFF. This rearrangement joins TRBV7-9 to TRBJ2-2; a possible D gene is TRBD2 (6 bases). Germline V lookup: CDR1 SEHNR, CDR2 FQNEAQ (reference sequence). The germline V and J ends were trimmed by 9 bases and 3 bases, with 14 bases remaining between them. This CDR3 has 14 residues.

This clone was seen ten or more times. The chain has TRBV30 and TRBJ2-7; TRBD1 agrees at 10 bases. The germline CDR1 and CDR2 sequences are GTSNPN and SVGIG (reference sequence). V lost 4 bases, J lost 3 bases, and 3 bases stayed unmatched. This CDR3 spans 13 amino acids. The CDR3 region is CAWKGTGDYEQYF. DNA for the CDR3: TGTGCCTGGAAAGGGACAGGGGACTACGAGCAGTACTTC. The full variable domain, rest sourced from reference TRBV30 and TRBJ2-7, is SQTIHQWPATLVQPVGSPLSLECTVEGTSNPNLYWYRQAAGRGLQLLFYSVGIGQISSEVPQNLSASRPQDRQFILSSKKLLLSDSGFYLCAWKGTGDYEQYFGPGTRLTVT.

This clone was counted a few times. V usage is TRBV6-2 or TRBV6-3 and J usage is TRBJ2-1; maybe TRBD2 (5 bases). The CDR3 loop spans 13 amino acids. The germline V and J ends were trimmed by 4 bases and 4 bases, with 8 bases remaining between them. CDR1 is MNHEY and CDR2 is SVGEGT in the germline V gene. In DNA, the CDR3 is TGTGCCAGCAGTTTAGAGGGTTACAATGAGCAGTTCTTC. This translates into CASSLEGYNEQFF.

This clone was observed a single time. The chain is built from TRBV2 and TRBJ2-2; 13 nucleotides agree with TRBD2. The germline V gene has CDR1 SNHLY and CDR2 FYNNEI. The V segment lost 6 bases and the J segment 2 bases; nucleotides outside the gene matches: 6. The CDR3 covers 17 residues. The CDR3 DNA reads as TGTGCCAGCAGCGAACCGGGACTAGCGGGAAACACCGGGGAGCTGTTTTTT. Its translation: CASSEPGLAGNTGELFF. The full variable domain, its missing parts supplied by reference TRBV2 and TRBJ2-2, is EPEVTQTPSHQVTQMGQEVILRCVPISNHLYFYWYRQILGQKVEFLVSFYNNEISEKSEIFDDQFSVERPDGSNFTLKIRSTKLEDSAMYFCASSEPGLAGNTGELFFGEGSRLTVL.

The table lists this clone with a few counts. The rearrangement links TRBV7-2 to TRBJ1-3; 7 nucleotides line up with TRBD1. This CDR3 is built from 17 residues. Germline V gives CDR1 SGHTA, CDR2 FQGNSA. With V trimmed by 5 bases and J by 2 bases, 12 bases remained unmatched. CDR3 in amino acids: CASSPDRVAFTGNTIYF. In nucleotides, the CDR3 is TGTGCCAGCAGCCCTGACAGGGTGGCGTTCACTGGAAACACCATATATTTT.

A single count supports this clone. The V gene is TRBV30, the J gene TRBJ1-1, with 7 bases that match TRBD1. The germline CDR1 and CDR2 sequences are GTSNPN and SVGIG (reference sequence). V shed 8 bases and J 6 bases; nucleotides not matched to a gene: 9. The CDR3 is 12 amino acids. CDR3 nucleotides: TGTGCCGGAGGGGGCAGGGTCGCTGAAGCTTTCTTT. It yields the protein CAGGGRVAEAFF.

This clone was picked up a small number of times. The V and J genes are TRBV3-1 (or the pseudogene TRBV3-2) and TRBJ1-6; D unresolved. The V end lost 3 bases, the J end lost 6 bases, and 12 bases lay between the germline ends. CDR1 is LGHDT, CDR2 YNNKEL, per germline (reference sequence). The CDR3 runs to 15 residues. CDR3 amino acids: CASSHRTRGNSPLHF. CDR3 nucleotide sequence: TGTGCCAGCAGCCACAGGACGCGGGGTAATTCACCCCTCCACTTT.

This clone was seen once. The V call is TRBV6-5, the J call TRBJ1-2, with a tentative D call TRBD1 (6 bases). Between the trimmed V and J ends, which lost 11 bases and 5 bases, there was a span of 18 bases. The germline gives CDR1 MNHEY, CDR2 SVGAGI. The CDR3 covers 13 residues. In nucleotides, the CDR3 is TGTGCCGGACGACAGGATTCTCGATATGGCTACACCTTC. Translating it yields CAGRQDSRYGYTF.

The chain links TRBV7-9 to TRBJ1-4; D remains ambiguous. The CDR3 is made up of 14 amino acids. Germline lookup yields CDR1 SEHNR and CDR2 FQNEAQ (reference sequence). The V end was cut by 7 bases, the J end by 6 bases, with 15 bases between. This chain's CDR3 is CASTFLAGDEKLFF. CDR3 DNA: TGTGCCAGCACCTTTCTGGCAGGTGATGAAAAACTGTTTTTT.

The V gene is TRBV19, the J gene TRBJ2-1, with 7 bases fitting TRBD2. This CDR3 spans 13 amino acids. The V gene's germline CDR1 is LNHDA and CDR2 SQIVND (reference sequence). Trimming took 7 bases from V and 2 from J; bases not matched to a gene: 2. CDR3 loop: CASIGGAYNEQFF. Written as DNA, the CDR3 is TGTGCCAGTATTGGGGGGGCCTACAATGAGCAGTTCTTC.

V usage is TRBV6-5 and J usage is TRBJ1-2; 8 bases are shared with TRBD1. The V gene end was trimmed by 6 bases and the J gene end by 8 bases; junction bases not matched to a gene: 11. Looked up from germline, CDR1 is MNHEY and CDR2 is SVGAGI. This CDR3 has 14 residues. This CDR3 is CASSHQTGERGYTF. The CDR3, as DNA: TGTGCCAGCAGCCACCAGACAGGGGAAAGGGGCTACACCTTC.

The J gene is TRBJ2-7, the V gene TRBV7-8; 12 bases map to TRBD2. The V and J ends lost 4 bases and 3 bases, in that order; junction bases with no gene match: 4. Germline V gene data show CDR1 as SGHVS and CDR2 as FQNEAQ. The CDR3 spans 15 residues. The CDR3 bases are TGTGCCAGCAGCTCCCTAGCGGGGGGGAGCTACGAGCAGTACTTC. Its translation: CASSSLAGGSYEQYF.

This clone showed up just once. The chain recombines TRBV29-1 with TRBJ1-2; 11 bases fit TRBD1. Germline loops: CDR1 SQVTM, CDR2 ANQGSEA. The length of the CDR3 is 13 residues. The V and J ends lost 3 bases and 8 bases, in that order; junction bases with no gene match: 5. The CDR3 loop reads CSVDGQGAQGYTF. The CDR3 DNA follows: TGCAGCGTTGACGGACAGGGGGCACAGGGCTACACCTTC.

The chain couples TRBV7-9 to TRBJ2-3, with D perhaps TRBD1 (5 bases). This CDR3 is 13 amino acids long. Trimming pared 5 bases from V and 2 bases from J, leaving 8 bases between. The germline V gene encodes CDR1 SEHNR and CDR2 FQNEAQ (reference sequence). CDR3 region: CASSPGYTDTQYF. The CDR3 DNA is TGTGCCAGCAGCCCAGGGTACACAGATACGCAGTATTTT.